Listed here is a single TCR beta chain. Its antigen is currently not known. Qualities for individual bases were not recorded, and no much larger clone is one base off. Each collaborating institution followed its own protocols to collect whole blood in K2EDTA tubes. For TCRbeta analysis, collaborators shipped samples in one of three forms: frozen whole blood, isolated PBMCs, or DNA extracted from either of those sample types. CDR1 GTSNPN and CDR2 SVGIG are derived from the germline V gene (reference sequence). V is shortened by 7 bases, J by 3 bases, and the region joining them spans 13 bases. Counted from cysteine to phenylalanine, this CDR3 has 12 amino acids. The sequence is cut down to CDR3 DNA, 36 bases in frame from base 1. The sample comes from a study of blood T cell repertoires in COVID-19 (TCRdb year 2020). Background on the whole study: The collaborator samples originated in the United States, Italy and Spain and spanned the acute and convalescent phases of COVID-19. The prospective study material was composed of cDNA or gDNA derived from T cells, B-cell-depleted T cells, or PBMCs. Deeply sampled blood TCRbeta repertoires from subjects exposed to, actively infected with, or recovered from COVID-19 were included in the dataset. The repertoires were released in a freely available public database intended as a resource for research on the immune response to SARS-CoV-2. The samples were drawn from two sources: the first 160 participants of the ongoing ImmuneRACE study, and approximately 1,300 subjects contributed by 6 global collaborators. Sample metadata almost always included a de-identified subject ID, COVID-19 status, age in years and sex. Where available, HLA class I and class II types were obtained from metadata supplied by the sample provider rather than from assay-based typing.

TCRbeta CDR3 regions were amplified from genomic DNA using the immunoSEQ Assay, a bias-controlled multiplex PCR. Under the source paper's analysis protocol: The number of nucleated cells in each sample was estimated from the amplification of reference gene primers within the assay. Sequence reads were collapsed and filtered to measure the absolute abundance of every unique TCRbeta CDR3 rearrangement. For each sample, productive Simpson clonality was calculated by taking the square root of Simpson's diversity index across productive rearrangements. Here the immuneACCESS table is served through TCRdb, limited to in-frame sequences with V and J called. Missing clones are a known gap in these copies; in checked studies unresolved V genes cover under half, and the rest lacks a known reason. The DNA was the basis for D and trimming; V, J and clone size are from that table. This sample is represented by approximately 90,000 clones; 90% of them were singletons. 1.5% to 2% of the sample is in the top ten clones.

Broader findings and caveats from the paper: How much clinical and demographic metadata was included differed by source and by participant, and the metadata was provided uncurated.

Sequenced input: peripheral blood. The chain is encoded by TRBV30 joined to TRBJ2-7; TRBD1 is a weak D gene call, 5 bases matching. This receptor was obtained from a man aged 55 to 69 with acute or convalescent COVID-19. In nucleotide form, the sequence is TGTGCCTTTCAGGGTATGGACTACGAGCAGTACTTC. Its protein is CAFQGMDYEQYF.